This T cell receptor (beta chain) was found in a study of vaccination and CD4 T cells after COVID-19. Study-wide context: Four females and six males made up the convalescents, two of whom were Hispanic.

Deletions cut 0 bases from V and 6 bases from J, with 9 bases between. This CDR3 is built from 13 residues. The germline gives CDR1 DFQATT, CDR2 SNEGSKA (reference sequence). Treatment noted: approximately 10-day PBMC culture with coronavirus spike peptide pools or control peptides (ViraFEST assay). Half of the medium was exchanged for fresh IL-2 medium, first on day 3 and then on day 7. Cultured CD4+ T-cell DNA underwent Oncomine TCR Beta short-read sequencing. TCRdb called the PCR reads again in MiXCR, with one record for every CDR3 protein. The table lists fewer than 20,000 distinct CDR3 sequences, about 56% of them singletons. Turning to this clonotype: What it binds is not known.

The TCR sequence derives from a human donor who had recovered from COVID-19. The V and J genes are TRBV20-1 and TRBJ1-5, with D possibly matching TRBD1 (5 bases). The input for sequencing was CD4+ T cells from blood, cultured in vitro, taken before SARS-CoV-2 vaccination. CDR3 coding DNA: TGCAGTGCTAGAGATCCAGGGCCTCAGCCCCAGCATTTT. Its translation: CSARDPGPQPQHF.